The 13 T cell receptor beta chains below all came from one sample that was sequenced in a study of low-dose radiotherapy and immunotherapy resistance in tumors. The time point was: before trial treatment. TCRs underwent approximately 20 PCR cycles of amplification with a constant-region primer and V-primer adapter. TCRdb re-called the reads through MiXCR, storing one row per CDR3 protein. This table has about 46,000 distinct CDR3 sequences, about 11% appearing once. The sample in question was PBMCs, obtained before treatment. The origin of the receptors is a female donor with ovarian cancer.

This clonotype was recorded many times. The V gene is TRBV10-3, the J gene TRBJ1-3; D is perhaps TRBD1 (5 bases). The CDR3 loop spans 15 amino acids. The ends were cut back, 6 bases at V and 2 bases at J, with 14 bases in the middle. Germline-derived CDR1 and CDR2 are ENHRY and SYGVKD. The CDR3 region is CAISTGPETGNTIYF. The CDR3 nucleotides are TGTGCCATCAGCACGGGACCCGAAACTGGAAACACCATATATTTT.

This clonotype occurred many times. This chain links TRBV10-3 with TRBJ2-3, with a weak D call TRBD2 (5 bases). This CDR3 is 15 amino acids long. CDR1 and CDR2 from the germline V gene are ENHRY and SYGVKD. V lost 3 bases to trimming and J lost 2 bases, with 12 bases between them. The CDR3 nucleotides are TGTGCCATCAGTGAACGGCAGACTAACACAGATACGCAGTATTTT. It specifies CAISERQTNTDTQYF.

This clonotype turned up a few times. The V gene is TRBV30, the J gene TRBJ2-1, with D unclear. This CDR3 is built from 14 residues. V shed 2 bases and J shed 7 bases, with 15 bases lying between them. Germline V gives CDR1 GTSNPN, CDR2 SVGIG (reference sequence). The DNA for the CDR3 is TGTGCCTGGAGTCACGGAATGCCGTTGAATGAGCAGTTCTTC. Its translation: CAWSHGMPLNEQFF.

This clonotype was observed many times. This sequence joins TRBV28 and TRBJ1-2, with unresolved D. The CDR3 length is 13 residues. The ends were cut back, 0 bases at V and 8 bases at J, with 10 bases in the middle. The germline V gene has CDR1 MDHEN and CDR2 SYDVKM. CDR3 coding DNA: TGTGCCAGCAGTTTATGCCCTCTCTGCGGCTACACCTTC. Its protein product is CASSLCPLCGYTF.

This clonotype appeared many times. The gene calls are TRBV30 and TRBJ2-7, with TRBD2 identical over 7 bases. With 2 bases clipped from V and 7 bases from J, the junction kept 2 bases outside the gene matches. Germline loops: CDR1 GTSNPN, CDR2 SVGIG (reference sequence). This CDR3 has 11 amino acids. This chain's CDR3 is CAWSWEGEQYF. CDR3 nucleotides: TGTGCCTGGAGTTGGGAGGGGGAGCAGTACTTC.

In this sample, this clonotype turned up many times. CDR3 residues: CASSPLGFRAGSSNQPQHF. Written as DNA, the CDR3 is TGTGCCAGCAGTCCACTTGGCTTCCGGGCAGGGTCCAGCAATCAGCCCCAGCATTTT. The chain couples TRBV6-5 to TRBJ1-5; maybe TRBD1 (5 bases). The V gene's germline CDR1 is MNHEY and CDR2 SVGAGI. The CDR3 consists of 19 residues. Trimming shortened V by 5 bases and J by 1 base, and 24 bases separated the two germline ends.

Points on this clonotype: A far larger clone is one nucleotide away, so this likely arose from a read error. V gene TRBV27 combines with J gene TRBJ2-4; maybe TRBD2 (6 bases). The CDR3 has 15 amino acids. Looked up from germline, CDR1 is MNHEY and CDR2 is SMNVEV (reference sequence). Trimming took off 2 bases at V and 13 bases at J, with 21 bases between the two ends. DNA of the CDR3: TGTGCCAGCAGTTTACAAGCGGGCACCTACAATGAGCAGTACTTC. Translation gives CASSLQAGTYNEQYF.

This clonotype is termed medium-sized (0.01 to 0.1%). The genes are TRBV19 and TRBJ2-5, with TRBD2 matching 7 bases. Germline V gives CDR1 LNHDA, CDR2 SQIVND (reference sequence). The CDR3 totals 15 residues. The ends lost 3 bases at V and 1 base at J; junction bases unmatched: 5. DNA for the CDR3: TGTGCCAGTAGTATCCACAGCGGGGCCCAAGAGACCCAGTACTTC. It codes for CASSIHSGAQETQYF.

In this sample, this clonotype turned up many times. This chain links TRBV20-1 with TRBJ2-5; 11 positions agree with TRBD2. Trimming removed 1 base from V and 3 bases from J; junction bases left unmatched: 4. CDR3 length: 15 amino acids. Germline-derived CDR1 and CDR2 are DFQATT and SNEGSKA (reference sequence). CDR3 DNA sequence: TGCAGTGCTAGAGTAGAACTAGCGGGAGAAGAGACCCAGTACTTC. It encodes CSARVELAGEETQYF.

This clonotype showed up many times. The CDR3 coding sequence is TGTGCCAGCAGTTTGACCGGGACAGGGGATATGGAAAAACTGTTTTTT. Translated: CASSLTGTGDMEKLFF. J is TRBJ1-4 and V is TRBV6-5; 10 bases match TRBD1. The CDR3 has 16 amino acids. Germline V lookup: CDR1 MNHEY, CDR2 SVGAGI. Trimming at V came to 4 bases and at J to 8 bases, leaving 10 bases not matched to a gene.

This clonotype has at least ten counts. J is TRBJ2-5 and V is TRBV11-2; no definite D call. The CDR3 length is 13 residues. Germline CDR1 is SGHAT and CDR2 is FQNNGV. The V gene lost 2 bases and the J gene lost 2 bases, with 6 bases spanning the gap. CDR3 nucleotide sequence: TGTGCCAGCAGCTTAAGTATACAAGAGACCCAGTACTTC. Its translation is CASSLSIQETQYF.

This clonotype was observed many times. A read error may produce the germline difference seen at one junction end. The gene calls are TRBV7-7 and TRBJ2-5, with 12 bases identical to TRBD2. Germline values: CDR1 SSHAT, CDR2 FNYEAQ (reference sequence). CDR3 length equals 15 residues. The CDR3 DNA is TGTGCTAGCAGCTCCCTAGCGGGGGGGCAGGAGACCCAGTACTTC. Translating gives CASSSLAGGQETQYF.

This clonotype has at least ten counts. V usage is TRBV18 and J usage is TRBJ1-2, with D perhaps TRBD1 (6 bases). The germline V and J ends were trimmed by 6 bases and 4 bases, with 12 bases remaining between them. Germline loops: CDR1 KGHSH, CDR2 LQKENI. This CDR3 is built from 13 residues. The CDR3 DNA reads TGTGCCAGCTCGCCCACAGGGTTCTATGGCTACACCTTC. It yields the protein CASSPTGFYGYTF.